This TCR beta chain came from a study of T cell repertoires in cytomegalovirus infection. In the study overall: Public TCR beta signatures indicated both CMV infection and matching HLA type.

TCRdb analysed the reads with MiXCR anew, one entry per CDR3 protein. This repertoire shows some 940,000 distinct CDR3 sequences, roughly 31% found once; its top ten account for 11% to 15%. The V and J ends lost 6 bases and 8 bases respectively, with 22 bases between them. The germline V gene has CDR1 DFQATT and CDR2 SNEGSKA (reference sequence). The CDR3 extends over 14 amino acids. This clonotype was observed a handful of times. Its specificity is unknown. This specimen consisted of cultured CD8+ T cells from PBMCs, obtained from culture after CMV antigen stimulation. V and J are TRBV20-1 and TRBJ1-1; possibly TRBD1 for D (5 bases). The TCR originated in a human donor in good health (CMV status not recorded). Some clones in this sample may be carry-over from other donors' samples. Here the CDR3 reads CSATEFTRGAEAFF. The CDR3 DNA reads as TGCAGTGCCACCGAATTTACAAGGGGAGCCGAAGCTTTCTTT.